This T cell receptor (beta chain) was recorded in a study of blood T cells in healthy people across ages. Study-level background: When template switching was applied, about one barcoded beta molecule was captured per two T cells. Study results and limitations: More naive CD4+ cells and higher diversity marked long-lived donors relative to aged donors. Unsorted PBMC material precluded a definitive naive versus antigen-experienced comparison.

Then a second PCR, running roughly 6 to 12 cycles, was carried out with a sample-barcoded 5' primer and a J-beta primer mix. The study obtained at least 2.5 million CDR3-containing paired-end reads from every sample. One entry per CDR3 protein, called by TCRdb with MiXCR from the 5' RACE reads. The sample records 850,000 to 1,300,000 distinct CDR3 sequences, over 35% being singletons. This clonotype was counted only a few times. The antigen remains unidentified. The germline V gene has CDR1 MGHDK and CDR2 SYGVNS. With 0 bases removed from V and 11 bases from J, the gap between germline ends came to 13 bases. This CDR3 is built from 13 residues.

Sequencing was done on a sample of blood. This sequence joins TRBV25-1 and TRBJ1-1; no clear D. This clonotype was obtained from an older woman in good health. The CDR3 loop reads CASSEYETRRAFF. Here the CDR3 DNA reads TGTGCCAGCAGTGAATATGAGACCCGGCGGGCTTTCTTT.